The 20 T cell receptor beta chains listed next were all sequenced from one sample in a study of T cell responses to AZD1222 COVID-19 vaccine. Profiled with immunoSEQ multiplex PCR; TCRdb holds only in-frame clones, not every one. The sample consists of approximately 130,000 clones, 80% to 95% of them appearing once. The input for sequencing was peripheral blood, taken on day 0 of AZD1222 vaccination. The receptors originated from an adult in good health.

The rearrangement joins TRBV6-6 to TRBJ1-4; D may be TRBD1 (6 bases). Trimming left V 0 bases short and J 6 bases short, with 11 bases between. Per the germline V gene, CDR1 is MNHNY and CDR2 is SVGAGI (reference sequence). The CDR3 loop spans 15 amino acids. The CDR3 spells CASSYSRGTYEKLFF. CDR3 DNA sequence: TGTGCCAGCAGTTACTCCAGGGGCACTTATGAAAAACTGTTTTTT.

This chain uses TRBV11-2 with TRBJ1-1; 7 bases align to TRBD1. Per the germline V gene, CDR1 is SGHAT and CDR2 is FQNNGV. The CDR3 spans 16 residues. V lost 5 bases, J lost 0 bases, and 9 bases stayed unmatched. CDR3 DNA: TGTGCCAGCAGCCCAAGCCGGGGACAGCTGAACACTGAAGCTTTCTTT. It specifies CASSPSRGQLNTEAFF.

Here the CDR3 DNA reads TGTGCCTGGAGTGTTCTTGGGGGAATCCACAATGAGCAGTTCTTC. It is translated as CAWSVLGGIHNEQFF. This chain uses TRBV30 with TRBJ2-1; D is possibly TRBD1 or TRBD2 (5 bases each). V lost 0 bases and J 5 bases, leaving 14 bases between the germline ends. This CDR3 has 15 amino acids. Germline V gives CDR1 GTSNPN, CDR2 SVGIG (reference sequence).

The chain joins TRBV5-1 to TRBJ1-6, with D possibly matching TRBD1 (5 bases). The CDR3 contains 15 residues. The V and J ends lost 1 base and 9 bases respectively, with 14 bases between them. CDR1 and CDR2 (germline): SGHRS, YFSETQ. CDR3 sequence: CASSLTGTEGSPLHF. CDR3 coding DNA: TGCGCCAGCAGCTTGACGGGGACCGAAGGTTCACCCCTCCACTTT.

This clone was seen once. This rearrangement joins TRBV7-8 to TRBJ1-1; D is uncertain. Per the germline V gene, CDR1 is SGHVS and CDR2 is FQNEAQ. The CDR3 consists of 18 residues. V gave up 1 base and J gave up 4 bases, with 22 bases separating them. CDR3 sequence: CASSLVAPRLYEGTEAFF. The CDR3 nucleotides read TGTGCCAGCAGCTTAGTTGCGCCCCGGTTGTACGAGGGCACTGAAGCTTTCTTT.

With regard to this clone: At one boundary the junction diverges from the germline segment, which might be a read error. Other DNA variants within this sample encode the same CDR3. CDR3 in amino acids: CASSPDVTEAFF. Here the CDR3 DNA reads TGTGCCAGCAGTCCGGATGTCACTGAAGCTTTTTTT. The chain has TRBV28 and TRBJ1-1, with no clear D. CDR3 length equals 12 residues. Germline V gives CDR1 MDHEN, CDR2 SYDVKM. Combining the CDR3 with reference TRBV28 and TRBJ1-1 gives the whole variable domain DVKVTQSSRYLVKRTGEKVFLECVQDMDHENMFWYRQDPGLGLRLIYFSYDVKMKEKGDIPEGYSVSREKKERFSLILESASTNQTSMYLCASSPDVTEAFFGQGTRLTVV.

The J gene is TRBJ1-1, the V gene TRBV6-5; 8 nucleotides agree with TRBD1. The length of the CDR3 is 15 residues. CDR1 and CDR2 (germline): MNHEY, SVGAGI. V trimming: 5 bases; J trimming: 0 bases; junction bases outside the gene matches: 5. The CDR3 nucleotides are TGTGCCAGCAGTCGCTCGGGACAGGTGAACACTGAAGCTTTCTTT. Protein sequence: CASSRSGQVNTEAFF.

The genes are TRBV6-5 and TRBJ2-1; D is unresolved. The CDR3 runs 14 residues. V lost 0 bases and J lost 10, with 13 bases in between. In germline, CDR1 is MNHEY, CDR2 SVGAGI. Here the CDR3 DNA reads TGTGCCAGCAGTTACTCGAGAACGGGCCCAGAGCAGTTCTTC. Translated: CASSYSRTGPEQFF.

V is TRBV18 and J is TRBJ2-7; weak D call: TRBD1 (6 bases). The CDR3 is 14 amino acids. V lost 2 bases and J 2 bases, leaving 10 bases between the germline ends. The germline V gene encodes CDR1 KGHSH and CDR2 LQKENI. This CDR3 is CASSPGTSAYEQYF. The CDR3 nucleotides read TGTGCCAGCTCACCAGGGACATCGGCCTACGAGCAGTACTTC.

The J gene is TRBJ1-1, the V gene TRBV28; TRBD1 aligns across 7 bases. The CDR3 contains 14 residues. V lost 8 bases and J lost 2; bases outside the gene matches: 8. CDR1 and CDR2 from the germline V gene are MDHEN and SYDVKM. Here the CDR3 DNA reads TGTGCCAGCCTTCGGACAGGCTACAACACTGAAGCTTTCTTT. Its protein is CASLRTGYNTEAFF. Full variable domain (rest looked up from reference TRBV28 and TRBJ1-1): DVKVTQSSRYLVKRTGEKVFLECVQDMDHENMFWYRQDPGLGLRLIYFSYDVKMKEKGDIPEGYSVSREKKERFSLILESASTNQTSMYLCASLRTGYNTEAFFGQGTRLTVV.

The CDR3 is CAITTDSSTDTQYF. As DNA, the CDR3 is TGTGCCATCACAACGGACTCTAGCACAGATACGCAGTATTTT. The chain is built from TRBV10-3 and TRBJ2-3; D is perhaps TRBD2 (5 bases). CDR1 is ENHRY, CDR2 SYGVKD, per germline. The CDR3 runs to 14 residues. Trimming left V 7 bases short and J 0 bases short, with 11 bases between.

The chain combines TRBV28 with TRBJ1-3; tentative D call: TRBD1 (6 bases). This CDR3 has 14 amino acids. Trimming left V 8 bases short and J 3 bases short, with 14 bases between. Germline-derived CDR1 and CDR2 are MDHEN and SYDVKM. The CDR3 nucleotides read TGTGCCAGCTCTACGGGGGCGTATGGAAACACCATATATTTT. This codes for CASSTGAYGNTIYF.

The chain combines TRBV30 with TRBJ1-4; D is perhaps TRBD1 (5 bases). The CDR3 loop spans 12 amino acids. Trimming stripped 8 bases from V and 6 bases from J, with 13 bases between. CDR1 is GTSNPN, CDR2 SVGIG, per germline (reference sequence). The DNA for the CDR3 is TGTGCCGGAACAGGCACCCATGAAAAACTGTTTTTT. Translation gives CAGTGTHEKLFF. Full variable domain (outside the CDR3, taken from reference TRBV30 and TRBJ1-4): SQTIHQWPATLVQPVGSPLSLECTVEGTSNPNLYWYRQAAGRGLQLLFYSVGIGQISSEVPQNLSASRPQDRQFILSSKKLLLSDSGFYLCAGTGTHEKLFFGSGTQLSVL.

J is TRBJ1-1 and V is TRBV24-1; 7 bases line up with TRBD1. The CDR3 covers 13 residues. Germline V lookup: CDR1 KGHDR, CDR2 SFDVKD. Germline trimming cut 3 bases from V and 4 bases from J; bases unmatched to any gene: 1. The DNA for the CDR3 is TGTGCCACCAGTGATCCAGGGGGCACTGAAGCTTTCTTT. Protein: CATSDPGGTEAFF.

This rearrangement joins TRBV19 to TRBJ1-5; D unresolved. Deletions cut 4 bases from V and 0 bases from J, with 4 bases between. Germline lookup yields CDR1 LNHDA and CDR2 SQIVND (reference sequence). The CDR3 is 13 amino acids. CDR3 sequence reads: CASSTHSNQPQHF. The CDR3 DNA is TGTGCCAGTAGTACCCATAGCAATCAGCCCCAGCATTTT.

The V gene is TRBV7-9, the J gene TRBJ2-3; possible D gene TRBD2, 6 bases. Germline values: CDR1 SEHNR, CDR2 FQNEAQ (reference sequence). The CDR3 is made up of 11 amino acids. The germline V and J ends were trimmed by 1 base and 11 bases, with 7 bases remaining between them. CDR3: CASSLGREQYF. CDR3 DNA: TGTGCCAGCAGCTTAGGGAGGGAGCAGTATTTT.

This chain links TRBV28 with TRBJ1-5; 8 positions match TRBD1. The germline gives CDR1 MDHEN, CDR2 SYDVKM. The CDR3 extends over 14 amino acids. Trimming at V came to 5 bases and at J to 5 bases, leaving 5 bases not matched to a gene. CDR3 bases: TGTGCCAGCAGTGAGACAGGGGTAGATCAGCCCCAGCATTTT. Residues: CASSETGVDQPQHF.

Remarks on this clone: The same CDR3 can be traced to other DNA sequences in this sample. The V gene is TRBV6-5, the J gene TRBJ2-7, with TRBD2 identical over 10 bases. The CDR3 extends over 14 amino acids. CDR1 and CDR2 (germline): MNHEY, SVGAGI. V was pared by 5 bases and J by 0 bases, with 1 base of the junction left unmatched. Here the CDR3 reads CASSRLAGSYEQYF. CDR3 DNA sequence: TGTGCCAGCAGTAGACTAGCGGGCTCCTACGAGCAGTACTTC.

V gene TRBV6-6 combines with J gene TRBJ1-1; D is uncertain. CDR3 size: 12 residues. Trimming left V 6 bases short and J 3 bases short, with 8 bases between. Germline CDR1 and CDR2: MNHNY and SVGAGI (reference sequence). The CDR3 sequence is CASRTPDTEAFF. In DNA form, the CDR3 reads TGTGCCAGCAGGACCCCGGACACTGAAGCTTTCTTT.

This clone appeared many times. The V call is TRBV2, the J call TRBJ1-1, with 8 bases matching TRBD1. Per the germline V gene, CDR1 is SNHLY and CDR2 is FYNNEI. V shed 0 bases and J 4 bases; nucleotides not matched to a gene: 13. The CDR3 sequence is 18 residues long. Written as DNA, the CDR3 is TGTGCCAGCAGTGAAGCCCCCAGGACAGGGAGAAAGAGCACTGAAGCTTTCTTT. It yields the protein CASSEAPRTGRKSTEAFF.